This T cell receptor beta chain was retrieved from a study of OX40 agonist ivuxolimab in advanced cancers. Study-level background: Ivuxolimab was an agonistic, fully human IgG2 monoclonal antibody directed against OX40 (CD134), a costimulatory receptor. Among the approximately 54 dose-escalation patients, approximately 20 had hepatocellular carcinoma, roughly 15 melanoma, 9 renal cell carcinoma and 9 head and neck cancer. The purpose of peripheral TCRbeta sequencing was to test whether ivuxolimab changed TCR sequence diversity and led to clonal T-cell expansion. Partial responses occurred in three dose-escalation patients, of whom one had hepatocellular carcinoma and two had cutaneous melanoma. The monotherapy dose-escalation portion (N of about 50 patients) of the phase I ivuxolimab trial is reported in the paper. Intravenous ivuxolimab was administered to patients every 2 weeks at six dose levels: 0.01, 0.1, 0.3, 1.5, 3 and 10 mg/kg. In the dose-escalation cohort, 82.7% of patients were male, and the mean age was approximately 60 years, with a range of about 23 to 85. Patients were allowed to have had prior anti-PD-1, anti-PD-L1 or anti-CTLA-4 therapy, and approximately 40% of the dose-escalation patients had previously received checkpoint inhibitors. Broad study findings and their caveats: In the 0.1-3.0 mg/kg groups, partial responders had among the lowest normalized peripheral clonal expansion, particularly in CD8+ T cells. At doses of 0.1 to 3.0 mg/kg, clonal expansion of both CD4+ and CD8+ T cells in blood was seen between baseline and week 6. The antigen specificity of the peripheral T cells that underwent clonal expansion was not determined. Low levels of normalized T-cell clonal expansion were also shown by some nonresponding patients. After ivuxolimab, CD8+ T cells had more expanded clones than CD4+ T cells on average.

The count of this clone is one. Its antigen specificity is not known. Base qualities are missing; no much larger clone stands one base away. Patients with a history of autoimmune disease or receiving systemic immunosuppression were excluded from the trial. In every dose cohort, peripheral blood was drawn for TCR sequencing at baseline, cycle 4 day 1, and cycle 7 day 1. Samples came from an open-label, multicenter, first-in-human phase I dose-escalation trial of ivuxolimab. Adults with locally advanced or metastatic head and neck squamous cell, hepatocellular, melanoma or renal cell carcinoma were enrolled in the trial. CD4+ and CD8+ T cells were sorted separately from peripheral blood before TCR sequencing. Genomic DNA was isolated from the sorted cells so that the TCRbeta CDR3 region could be sequenced. TCRbeta CDR3 regions were sequenced using the immunoSEQ Assay. This is the immuneACCESS table as TCRdb keeps it, with only in-frame sequences that have V and J called. A part of the clones is gone; compared with another copy, unresolved V genes explain less than half, and the rest is unexplained. A total of tens of thousands of clones appear in this sample, roughly 84% of them only once. About 7% of the sample is in the top ten clones.

CDR1 and CDR2, looked up from the germline V gene (reference sequence), are DFQATT and SNEGSKA. V is cut back by 6 bases and J by 5 bases, with 3 bases in the junction unmatched. Spanning cysteine to phenylalanine, the CDR3 consists of 11 amino acids. Only the CDR3 DNA is retained, 33 bases long and in frame from the first base. The chain links TRBV20-1 with TRBJ2-5; TRBD2 fits 7 bases in the junction. The receptor's source is an adult with an advanced solid tumor such as melanoma, head and neck, liver or kidney cancer. Sequencing used CD4+ or CD8+ T cells sorted from blood, obtained in a trial of the OX40 agonist ivuxolimab. DNA sequence: TGCAGTGCCGACGGGGGGGAGACCCAGTACTTC. This translates into CSADGGETQYF.